This record concerns one T cell receptor beta chain sequence. No antigen is known for it. No base quality information exists; no much larger clone differs at one position. This entry comes from a study of shared clonotypes between healthy human individuals (dated by TCRdb to between 2020 and 2021). Some background on the complete study: The cohort comprised a couple of women and a few men aged 18 to 49 years. For each donor, CD4 naive and CD4 memory were each given three plates, CD8 naive was given two plates, and CD8 memory was given one plate. The study deeply sequenced blood TCR repertoires of five healthy adults to estimate repertoire size and the extent of clonotype sharing between individuals. To increase sequencing depth and limit assay-specific biases, TCR repertoire library preparation and sequencing were carried out by different laboratories using diverse techniques. Each donor's leukapheresis produced roughly between roughly 0.85 and 9 billion PBMCs. The research as a whole found: Clonotypes shared by all four sorted-subset donors showed higher generation probabilities than non-shared clonotypes. Sampling was restricted to blood, and TCR repertoires in tissues likely differ from the TCR repertoires found in blood. Approximately 5% of naive CD4, roughly 3.5% of naive CD8, 2% to 2.5% of memory CD4, and approximately 0.4% of memory CD8 clonotypes were shared across a handful of donors. Estimated clonotype richness was generally larger for naive than for memory subsets. The genetic and exposure-history diversity represented was limited by the small number of donors. Pairwise subsampling indicated that sequencing depth was expected to affect the degree of clonotype sharing among donors. Rarefaction of sorted-subset datasets indicated incomplete sequencing despite the large sequencing depth.

The donors were healthy, HIV-negative adults who had no recently reported acute infections or vaccinations. All donors were Caucasian adults living in Nashville, Tennessee, USA. CD4+ T cells were enriched by magnetic negative selection; naive cells were then positively selected on CD45RA, and the negative fraction formed the memory subset. After blood collection by leukapheresis, PBMCs were isolated using Ficoll-Histopaque density gradient centrifugation and then cryopreserved in the vapor phase of liquid nitrogen. Purity and quantity of every magnetically sorted T cell population were checked by analytical flow cytometry. From each sorted fraction, genomic DNA was isolated and quantified by UV absorbance on a Nanodrop 2000c. TCR CDR3 regions were amplified from genomic DNA by multiplex PCR using the deep immunoSEQ assay. Extracted genomic DNA from each cell subset was spread evenly across all wells of several immunoSEQ 96-well plates, with each plate serving as a replicate. Each replicate PCR for sorted subsets received roughly 0.2 ug genomic DNA, equal to about 30,000 T cell genomes. The purified libraries were quantified using a Qubit 3.0 fluorometer, sized with a Bioanalyzer 2100, and then quantified again using the KAPA Library Quantification kit. Each immunoSEQ 96-well plate was sequenced on its own single-read 150-cycle Illumina NextSeq 550 flow cell. The source study handled its data this way. Because the immunoSEQ output held only junctional sequences and lacked quality scores, the filtering could not match the filtering applied to full-length reads. To assign V/J genes and CDR3, sequences were annotated using PyIR, a Python wrapper for IgBLAST v1.9, with IMGT germline references. Reads with weak V/J assignments (E-value above 1e-6), missing CDR3, stop codons, out-of-frame junctions, or ambiguous translated residues were removed. A V3J clonotype was defined by an identical inferred V gene, J gene, and CDR3 amino acid sequence. Percentage overlap between repertoires was computed as shared unique clonotypes divided by the size of the smaller repertoire. RTK rarefaction, the Chao1 estimator, and Recon v2.1 estimates of unobserved clonotypes were used to assess repertoire richness. Generation probabilities for all TCRbeta clonotypes obtained by the gDNA method from a handful of donors were computed using OLGA. What TCRdb holds here is the immuneACCESS table cut down to in-frame rearrangements. Part of the clones is not present; checked against another copy, under half of the missing clones reflect an unresolved V gene, and the others are unexplained. That table furnishes V, J and clone size, whereas the DNA furnished D and trimming. The sample contains 2 million to 3 million clones, 80% to 95% of them found a single time. The ten largest account for about 0.39% of the sample.

Trimming leaves V shorter by 8 bases and J shorter by 0 bases, with the junction holding 13 bases beyond the gene matches. CDR1 and CDR2 (MDHEN, SYDVKM) derive from the germline V gene. The CDR3, from cysteine to phenylalanine, totals 18 residues. Left in the record is the CDR3 DNA by itself, 54 bases read in frame from the first base. The sequence was obtained from a man younger than 35 in good health. Some clones in this sample may be carry-over from other donors' samples. Recombination joined TRBV28 with TRBJ1-5; 10 central nucleotides agree with TRBD1. What was sequenced was naive CD4+ T cells from PBMCs. The cell subset or site label, read with the paper, signifies: CD45RA+ positively selected. DNA sequence: TGTGCCAGCGGCCGGGACAGGGGTGCAGTCGATAGCAATCAGCCCCAGCATTTT. Protein translation: CASGRDRGAVDSNQPQHF.